This T cell receptor beta chain stems from a study of lymphopenia after photon versus proton radiotherapy. Study findings and constraints: Authors raise, but do not show, better survival with proton therapy.

Details on this clone: Its antigen remains unidentified.

Sequencing used immunoSEQ multiplex PCR; TCRdb keeps in-frame clones, though not all of them. Among about 25,000 clones listed, approximately 88% were seen once. Specimen: peripheral blood, collected from a patient treated with photon-based radiotherapy. This TCR came from a man between 45 and 60 years old with gastric cancer.

The CDR3 is CASSLAGLSSGANVLTF. DNA of the CDR3: TGTGCCAGCAGCTTAGCAGGCTTGAGCTCTGGGGCCAACGTCCTGACTTTC. The rearrangement uses TRBV7-6 and TRBJ2-6; D remains unclear. Germline V CDR1 and CDR2: SGHVS, FNYEAQ. The CDR3 loop spans 17 amino acids. Trimming shortened V by 0 bases and J by 0 bases, and 9 bases separated the two germline ends. Filled out from reference TRBV7-6 and TRBJ2-6, the complete variable domain reads GAGVSQSPRYKVTKRGQDVALRCDPISGHVSLYWYRQALGQGPEFLTYFNYEAQQDKSGLPNDRFSAERPEGSISTLTIQRTEQRDSAMYRCASSLAGLSSGANVLTFGAGSRLTVL.